This TCR beta chain was documented in a study of blood T cells in healthy people across ages (dated by TCRdb to the mid-2010s). About the study as a whole: In model experiments, roughly one uniquely barcoded TCR beta cDNA molecule per two T cells was captured by template switching. To track age-related changes in TCR beta repertoire diversity, the study relied on deep sequencing normalized with unique cDNA molecular identifiers. To avoid experimental bias, donors of different ages were distributed randomly across sequencing lanes. Donors were grouped into four age groups: young (average approximately 16 years), middle-aged (roughly 40), aged (around 56) and long-lived (about 82). Two additional independent replicas of 1 million unique cDNA reads from the same blood draw were analyzed for two donors (one aged 18 to 30 and one aged 80 or older).

Points the paper makes about the study in general: The long-lived group showed more naive CD4+ T cells, fewer expanded clones and increased TCR diversity than the aged group, suggesting age selection. Donor CMV infection status was unknown, potentially confounding age-related changes in expanded clonotypes. Estimates of total diversity from one million sequenced T cells were regarded as lower bounds and underestimates. Since profiling was done on bulk unsorted PBMCs, naive and antigen-experienced compartments could not be conclusively compared. The percentage of naive T cells measured by flow cytometry correlated strongly with observed TCR beta diversity. As age increased, observed TCR beta diversity per million T cells dropped in a roughly linear way, and a significant reduction was already evident by age around 41.

On this clonotype itself: No cognate antigen has been identified for it. Qualities for individual bases were not recorded, and no much larger clone is one base off.

Systemically healthy Caucasian individuals from Russia, over 30 in total and aged roughly 6 to 90 years, were included as donors. Each donor gave around 9 milliliters of peripheral blood, collected into EDTA-treated Vacutainer tubes. Ficoll-Paque density-gradient centrifugation was used to isolate PBMCs, with at least 6.5 million per sample. Trizol reagent was used to extract total RNA from PBMCs, with at least 5.5 micrograms per sample. The percentages of naive CD45RAhigh/CD27high T cells were determined by flow cytometry on a PBMC aliquot from every donor. Counted from cysteine to phenylalanine, this CDR3 has 17 amino acids. Of all the DNA, just the CDR3 is kept, 51 bases in frame from base 1. The germline ends are 15 bases apart after V is trimmed by 3 bases and J by 0 bases. Sequences SEHNR (CDR1) and FQNEAQ (CDR2) are obtained from the germline V gene (reference sequence). The library was obtained by 5' RACE. Data came from an Illumina HiSeq 2500. A second PCR of about 6 to 12 cycles was performed with a sample-barcoded 5' primer and a J-beta primer mix. A template-switch 5' adaptor carrying 12 random nucleotides introduced a unique molecular identifier onto each TCR beta cDNA molecule. Each sample yielded at least 3 million CDR3-containing paired-end reads. First-strand cDNA was synthesized from all RNA with the Mint cDNA synthesis kit, primed by a TRBC-specific oligonucleotide. Following uracil-DNA glycosylase treatment, all cDNA underwent a first 18-cycle PCR with the universal primers M1SS and BC2_uni_R. Processing in the source paper ran as follows. Normalization of each sample was performed by random selection of 1 million high-quality reads, each carrying a distinct molecular identifier. Instead of being binned into consensus sequences, reads with shared molecular identifiers were discarded. MiTCR, with a Q25 quality threshold and the strictest error-elimination algorithm, was used for CDR3 identification, clonotype clustering and error correction. Lower-bound total TCR beta diversity was estimated with a nonparametric unseen species model using Euler transformation. Using fastp at Q25 and MiXCR, TCRdb reprocessed the public reads and kept productive beta chains. Rows with one shared CDR3 protein collapse into an entry with the most common genes and DNA. The V and J calls, along with clone size, are taken from TCRdb and not from the paper's own processing. In this sample the table shows more than 800,000 distinct CDR3 sequences, 35% to 55% of which occur a single time. The ten largest clones take up around 18% of the sample.

The sequence links TRBV7-9 to TRBJ2-1, and perhaps TRBD1 as D gene, on 5 matching bases. Sequencing was performed on blood. This clonotype was obtained from an older woman in good health. CDR3 sequence: CASSFLTALSSYNEQFF. At the DNA level, the sequence is TGTGCCAGCAGCTTTTTGACAGCGTTAAGCTCCTACAATGAGCAGTTCTTC.